These T cell receptor beta chains were read from a single sample in a study of human T cells and chemical hapten exposure. TCRdb itself ran the RACE reads through MiXCR, one entry per CDR3 protein. Of tens of thousands of distinct CDR3 sequences in the sample, about 6.3% were seen once. The sample here was whole blood, taken in connection with sensitization to the hapten diphenylcyclopropenone (DPC). The receptor source for this set is a woman aged 30 to 39 with alopecia areata. Some clones in this sample may be carry-over from other donors' samples. The conserved cysteine and the conserved F or W are not part of the CDR3 here. The order of the fields is V gene, CDR3 length, J gene, CDR3 protein.

V gene: TRBV28
CDR3 length: 14
J gene: TRBJ2-3
CDR3 protein: AAPESGEPSTDTQY

V gene: TRBV29-1
CDR3 length: 9
J gene: TRBJ1-1
CDR3 protein: SVGGDTEAF

V gene: TRBV5-6
CDR3 length: 12
J gene: TRBJ1-5
CDR3 protein: ASTTTGWNQPQH

V gene: TRBV7-9
CDR3 length: 13
J gene: TRBJ1-4
CDR3 protein: AILATGVLNEKLF

V gene: TRBV29-1
CDR3 length: 12
J gene: TRBJ2-3
CDR3 protein: SVEGPRGADTQY

V gene: TRBV11-3
CDR3 length: 14
J gene: TRBJ2-2
CDR3 protein: ASSLGTPEDTGELF

V gene: TRBV18
CDR3 length: 12
J gene: TRBJ2-7
CDR3 protein: ASSPLYLPYEQY

V gene: TRBV6-6
CDR3 length: 14
J gene: TRBJ2-7
CDR3 protein: ASSYSRQGANYEQY

V gene: TRBV5-5
CDR3 length: 11
J gene: TRBJ2-1
CDR3 protein: ASSRQPYNEQF

V gene: TRBV28
CDR3 length: 15
J gene: TRBJ2-4
CDR3 protein: ASRTLGGEGAKNIQY

V gene: TRBV5-1
CDR3 length: 15
J gene: TRBJ2-3
CDR3 protein: ASSLAGSSGVADTQY

V gene: TRBV20-1
CDR3 length: 13
J gene: TRBJ1-2
CDR3 protein: SAPGASTGAYGYT

V gene: TRBV15
CDR3 length: 13
J gene: TRBJ2-7
CDR3 protein: ATSDTGTEPFEQY

V gene: TRBV2
CDR3 length: 15
J gene: TRBJ2-4
CDR3 protein: ASSEGGLTLAKNIQY

V gene: TRBV28
CDR3 length: 10
J gene: TRBJ2-7
CDR3 protein: ASNKWGYEQY

V gene: TRBV7-3
CDR3 length: 9
J gene: TRBJ2-3
CDR3 protein: ASSFEDTQY

V gene: TRBV7-2
CDR3 length: 12
J gene: TRBJ1-5
CDR3 protein: ASSSTDSNQPQH

V gene: TRBV6-2/TRBV6-3
CDR3 length: 10
J gene: TRBJ1-2
CDR3 protein: ASAAGNYGYT

V gene: TRBV28
CDR3 length: 13
J gene: TRBJ1-5
CDR3 protein: ASSSGDRGNQPQH

V gene: TRBV4-3
CDR3 length: 15
J gene: TRBJ2-3
CDR3 protein: ASSRGQGQRGTDTQY

V gene: TRBV6-5
CDR3 length: 14
J gene: TRBJ1-1
CDR3 protein: ASSYSRTGARTEAF

V gene: TRBV18
CDR3 length: 13
J gene: TRBJ1-5
CDR3 protein: ASSPTAVANQPQH

V gene: TRBV29-1
CDR3 length: 10
J gene: TRBJ2-1
CDR3 protein: SVAAPGIEQF

V gene: TRBV6-2/TRBV6-3
CDR3 length: 15
J gene: TRBJ2-1
CDR3 protein: ASSYDPTSGGYNEQF

V gene: TRBV28
CDR3 length: 13
J gene: TRBJ1-5
CDR3 protein: ASSSRGEGNQPQH

V gene: TRBV2
CDR3 length: 19
J gene: TRBJ2-6
CDR3 protein: ASSEPTSGTGPRSGANVLT

V gene: TRBV7-6
CDR3 length: 14
J gene: TRBJ2-5
CDR3 protein: ASRFGGSGPRETQY

V gene: TRBV28
CDR3 length: 13
J gene: TRBJ1-4
CDR3 protein: ASTPYRSANEKLF

V gene: TRBV28
CDR3 length: 14
J gene: TRBJ1-3
CDR3 protein: ASSLIGRSSGNTIY

V gene: TRBV28
CDR3 length: 16
J gene: TRBJ2-3
CDR3 protein: ASSRERFSGVDTDTQY

V gene: TRBV9
CDR3 length: 14
J gene: TRBJ2-3
CDR3 protein: ASSLTGTSEGDTQY

V gene: TRBV7-2
CDR3 length: 11
J gene: TRBJ2-3
CDR3 protein: ASSLGPADTQY

V gene: TRBV7-2
CDR3 length: 15
J gene: TRBJ2-3
CDR3 protein: ASSLRRNRGFTDTQY

V gene: TRBV12-3/TRBV12-4
CDR3 length: 11
J gene: TRBJ1-2
CDR3 protein: ASSIRRGLGYT

V gene: TRBV29-1
CDR3 length: 10
J gene: TRBJ1-2
CDR3 protein: SVESGADGYT

V gene: TRBV11-3
CDR3 length: 11
J gene: TRBJ2-2
CDR3 protein: ASSLDNTGELF

V gene: TRBV3-1
CDR3 length: 14
J gene: TRBJ2-1
CDR3 protein: ASSPITGLAGNEQF

V gene: TRBV12-5
CDR3 length: 13
J gene: TRBJ2-1
CDR3 protein: ASGRPGQGVNEQF

V gene: TRBV2
CDR3 length: 14
J gene: TRBJ2-1
CDR3 protein: ASRKLTSGGDNEQF

V gene: TRBV6-2/TRBV6-3
CDR3 length: 14
J gene: TRBJ2-3
CDR3 protein: ASVRSGGFSTDTQY

V gene: TRBV7-2
CDR3 length: 10
J gene: TRBJ2-1
CDR3 protein: ASSLADNEQF

V gene: TRBV5-1
CDR3 length: 14
J gene: TRBJ2-4
CDR3 protein: ASSLGQSVAKNIQY

V gene: TRBV2
CDR3 length: 15
J gene: TRBJ2-1
CDR3 protein: ASSGREWGGQNNEQF

V gene: TRBV7-2
CDR3 length: 13
J gene: TRBJ2-3
CDR3 protein: ASSSRAASTDTQY

V gene: TRBV4-3
CDR3 length: 10
J gene: TRBJ1-1
CDR3 protein: ASSRQGGEAF

V gene: TRBV10-3
CDR3 length: 11
J gene: TRBJ1-1
CDR3 protein: AISNTEVTEAF

V gene: TRBV6-2/TRBV6-3
CDR3 length: 13
J gene: TRBJ2-3
CDR3 protein: ASSSSGTPAGTQY

V gene: TRBV5-1
CDR3 length: 14
J gene: TRBJ2-2
CDR3 protein: ASSLSRVSNTGELF

V gene: TRBV27
CDR3 length: 9
J gene: TRBJ1-5
CDR3 protein: ASSGGGPQH

V gene: TRBV20-1
CDR3 length: 13
J gene: TRBJ2-5
CDR3 protein: SARDVATVQETQY

V gene: TRBV12-3/TRBV12-4
CDR3 length: 11
J gene: TRBJ1-2
CDR3 protein: ASRHGVNYGYT

V gene: TRBV18
CDR3 length: 13
J gene: TRBJ2-3
CDR3 protein: ASSPGQGSTDTQY

V gene: TRBV28
CDR3 length: 13
J gene: TRBJ1-5
CDR3 protein: ASSMGSRANQPQH

V gene: TRBV6-2/TRBV6-3
CDR3 length: 11
J gene: TRBJ1-6
CDR3 protein: ASSKMTNSPLH